This entry lists 6 T cell receptor beta chains sequenced from one sample in a study of blood T cell repertoires in COVID-19. TCRdb's copy holds only in-frame clones and misses some; the assay was immunoSEQ multiplex PCR. The sample lists about 90,000 clones; 72% were seen once. Sequenced: peripheral blood. These receptors all come from an elderly woman with acute or convalescent COVID-19.

The rearrangement links TRBV6-2 or TRBV6-3 to TRBJ1-1, with TRBD1 matching over 9 bases. Germline V gene data show CDR1 as MNHEY and CDR2 as SVGEGT. The CDR3 is 15 amino acids. V shed 0 bases and J 4 bases; nucleotides not matched to a gene: 3. CDR3 coding DNA: TGTGCCAGCAGTTACTCGGGACAGGGTGGCACTGAAGCTTTCTTT. Amino acid sequence: CASSYSGQGGTEAFF.

The J gene is TRBJ2-3, the V gene TRBV9, with TRBD2 matching 7 bases. This CDR3 region has 15 residues. Germline CDR1 is SGDLS and CDR2 is YYNGEE. With 4 bases clipped from V and 2 bases from J, the junction kept 7 bases outside the gene matches. This chain's CDR3 is CASSPGLTNTDTQYF. CDR3 bases: TGTGCCAGCAGCCCGGGACTAACGAACACAGATACGCAGTATTTT.

This rearrangement joins TRBV19 to TRBJ1-2; no definite D call. Germline CDR1 is LNHDA and CDR2 is SQIVND (reference sequence). Trimming cost V 5 bases and J 3 bases, with 10 bases left between them. The CDR3 has 13 amino acids. The CDR3 region has the DNA TGTGCCAGTAGTCCGCAGACTGACTATGGCTACACCTTC. It specifies CASSPQTDYGYTF.

The chain has TRBV19 and TRBJ2-4; D is ambiguous. Between the trimmed V and J ends, which lost 1 base and 7 bases, there was a span of 8 bases. The CDR3 has 13 amino acids. The germline CDR1 and CDR2 sequences are LNHDA and SQIVND (reference sequence). The CDR3 DNA is TGTGCCAGTAGTATAGGCCAGTTTAACATTCAGTACTTC. The encoded protein is CASSIGQFNIQYF.

The chain combines TRBV7-3 with TRBJ2-7, with 14 bases that match TRBD2. V shed 11 bases and J 6 bases; nucleotides not matched to a gene: 3. The V gene's germline CDR1 is SGHTA and CDR2 FQGTGA. The CDR3 extends over 12 amino acids. The CDR3 DNA is TGTGCCTCCGGGACTAGCGGGGGCGAGCAGTACTTC. Residues: CASGTSGGEQYF. The entire variable domain, with the rest obtained from reference TRBV7-3 and TRBJ2-7, is as follows: GAGVSQTPSNKVTEKGKYVELRCDPISGHTALYWYRQSLGQGPEFLIYFQGTGAADDSGLPNDRFFAVRPEGSVSTLKIQRTERGDSAVYLCASGTSGGEQYFGPGTRLTVT.

The rearrangement uses TRBV5-6 and TRBJ1-1, with 7 positions matching TRBD1. The CDR3 runs 14 residues. The V gene's germline CDR1 is SGHDT and CDR2 YYEEEE. The V segment lost 5 bases and the J segment 6 bases; nucleotides outside the gene matches: 10. The CDR3 DNA reads TGTGCCAGCAGTCGAACAAACAGGGGTGCTGAAGCTTTCTTT. This codes for CASSRTNRGAEAFF.